This T cell receptor (beta chain) was captured by sequencing in a study of cytomegalovirus exposure and HLA in healthy donors. The repertoire was sequenced with immunoSEQ multiplex PCR; TCRdb's copy has only in-frame clones and lacks some. The sample includes tens of thousands of clones, approximately 95% of them seen just once. Germline-derived CDR1 and CDR2 are SGHVS and FNYEAQ. With V trimmed by 2 bases and J by 6 bases, 5 bases remained unmatched. The CDR3 loop spans 14 amino acids. The sequence derives from a woman in her late teens or twenties in good health and CMV-seronegative. This rearrangement joins TRBV7-6 to TRBJ2-7; TRBD1 aligns across 9 bases. The sequenced sample consisted of PBMCs. CDR3 bases: TGTGCCAGCAGCTTATTCGGGACAGGGACCGAGCAGTACTTC. Amino acids: CASSLFGTGTEQYF.